These 14 T cell receptor beta chains share one sample of origin, sequenced in a study of blood T cell repertoires in COVID-19 (dated by TCRdb to 2018 to 2021). The library was built by means of the immunoSEQ multiplex PCR assay. TCRdb holds this immuneACCESS table with in-frame rearrangements only. Some clones are missing; in checked studies, unresolved V genes explain under half, and the rest has no known cause. This sample lists roughly 380,000 clones; roughly nine tenths were detected once. The top ten hold just under 3% of the sample. The sequenced material came from PBMCs or T cells enriched from blood (not recorded which). These receptors came from a woman in her 30s who had recovered from COVID-19.

V usage is TRBV15 and J usage is TRBJ1-3; D gene uncertain. V lost 5 bases and J lost 0, with 5 bases in between. The CDR3 consists of 13 residues. Germline CDR1 is LNHNV and CDR2 is YYDKDF (reference sequence). The DNA of the CDR3 is TGTGCCACCAGCTTCGGCTCTGGAAACACCATATATTTT. It specifies CATSFGSGNTIYF. Combining the CDR3 with reference TRBV15 and TRBJ1-3 gives the whole variable domain DAMVIQNPRYQVTQFGKPVTLSCSQTLNHNVMYWYQQKSSQAPKLLFHYYDKDFNNEADTPDNFQSRRPNTSFCFLDIRSPGLGDTAMYLCATSFGSGNTIYFGEGSWLTVV.

This clone showed up just once. The rearrangement uses TRBV12-3 or TRBV12-4 and TRBJ2-1; 7 bases match TRBD1. This CDR3 contains 13 residues. J gave up 5 bases and V 6 bases, and 4 bases lay outside the gene matches. The DNA for the CDR3 is TGTGCCAGCAGCCGCACAGGGGACAATGAGCAGTTCTTC. This encodes CASSRTGDNEQFF.

This chain joins TRBV6-5 and TRBJ1-6; 10 bases are shared with TRBD1. V trimming: 8 bases; J trimming: 6 bases; junction bases outside the gene matches: 4. Germline V gene lookup returns CDR1 MNHEY and CDR2 SVGAGI. The CDR3 is 14 amino acids. CDR3 sequence: CASARDRGNSPLHF. The CDR3 DNA sequence: TGTGCCAGCGCCCGGGACAGGGGTAATTCACCCCTCCACTTT.

The chain joins TRBV30 to TRBJ1-2; weak D call: TRBD1 (6 bases). The CDR3 extends over 12 amino acids. V gave up 7 bases and J gave up 7 bases, with 16 bases separating them. Germline V CDR1 and CDR2: GTSNPN, SVGIG (reference sequence). The CDR3 spells CAYRRQDTGYTF. The CDR3, as DNA: TGTGCCTACCGCAGACAGGATACTGGCTACACCTTC.

J is TRBJ2-5 and V is TRBV2; D might be TRBD2 (6 bases). Germline lookup yields CDR1 SNHLY and CDR2 FYNNEI. V was shortened by 6 bases and J by 5 bases, with 13 bases between the two germline ends. There are 13 residues in the CDR3. CDR3 amino acids: CASSPNGGETQYF. The CDR3 bases are TGTGCCAGCAGCCCAAATGGGGGGGAGACCCAGTACTTC.

The V call is TRBV30, the J call TRBJ2-3; 15 nucleotides agree with TRBD2. Germline V gene data show CDR1 as GTSNPN and CDR2 as SVGIG (reference sequence). V was pared by 2 bases and J by 3 bases, with 3 bases of the junction left unmatched. The CDR3 consists of 16 residues. The CDR3 coding sequence is TGTGCCTGGAGTCTCGGACTAGCGGGGGGGACAGATACGCAGTATTTT. Protein: CAWSLGLAGGTDTQYF.

The chain has TRBV6-5 and TRBJ2-1, with TRBD1 identical over 10 bases. The CDR3 spans 14 residues. Per germline, CDR1 MNHEY and CDR2 SVGAGI. V shed 6 bases, J shed 7 bases, and the junction held 6 bases outside the gene matches. The CDR3 region has the DNA TGTGCCAGCAGCAAGCGGGACAGGGGTAATGAGCAGTTCTTC. Translation: CASSKRDRGNEQFF.

The CDR3 loop is CASSLRSANNEQFF. CDR3 coding DNA: TGTGCCAGCAGCTTACGCTCCGCGAACAATGAGCAGTTCTTC. V usage is TRBV7-9 and J usage is TRBJ2-1; no firm D call. Germline lookup yields CDR1 SEHNR and CDR2 FQNEAQ (reference sequence). V lost 2 bases to trimming and J lost 5 bases, with 10 bases between them. The CDR3 extends over 14 amino acids.

This chain joins TRBV15 and TRBJ1-1; D gene unclear. The germline V and J ends were trimmed by 1 base and 3 bases, with 15 bases remaining between them. CDR3 length: 16 amino acids. CDR1 and CDR2 (germline): LNHNV, YYDKDF (reference sequence). DNA for the CDR3: TGTGCCACCAGCAGAGTTTTAGGAATCGCGGACACTGAAGCTTTCTTT. Amino acid sequence: CATSRVLGIADTEAFF.

The chain employs TRBV7-8 and TRBJ2-1; the D gene is possibly TRBD2 (5 bases). Germline V gives CDR1 SGHVS, CDR2 FQNEAQ. The CDR3 has 13 amino acids. Trimming removed 8 bases at V and 6 bases at J, with 14 bases between. CDR3: CASHERGSNEQFF. CDR3 sequence (DNA): TGTGCCAGCCATGAACGGGGATCCAATGAGCAGTTCTTC.

V and J are TRBV28 and TRBJ1-2; D ambiguous. The length of the CDR3 is 13 residues. Per the germline V gene, CDR1 is MDHEN and CDR2 is SYDVKM. Trimming stripped 3 bases from V and 8 bases from J, with 13 bases between. The CDR3 reads CASSFGQAWGYTF. The DNA for the CDR3 is TGTGCCAGCAGTTTTGGGCAGGCCTGGGGCTACACCTTC.

The J gene is TRBJ1-4, the V gene TRBV19; possible D gene TRBD1, 5 bases. With 5 bases removed from V and 8 bases from J, the gap between germline ends came to 15 bases. The CDR3 spans 14 residues. Germline V gives CDR1 LNHDA, CDR2 SQIVND (reference sequence). DNA of the CDR3: TGTGCCAGTAGTCCGGAGGGGAGGGGAGAAAAACTGTTTTTT. Its translation: CASSPEGRGEKLFF. The complete variable domain, with remaining parts taken from reference TRBV19 and TRBJ1-4, reads DGGITQSPKYLFRKEGQNVTLSCEQNLNHDAMYWYRQDPGQGLRLIYYSQIVNDFQKGDIAEGYSVSREKKESFPLTVTSAQKNPTAFYLCASSPEGRGEKLFFGSGTQLSVL.

The rearrangement joins TRBV9 to TRBJ1-2, with D perhaps matching TRBD1 (5 bases). V was clipped by 5 bases and J by 4 bases, with 12 bases between them. Germline CDR1 reads SGDLS; CDR2 reads YYNGEE. This CDR3 comprises 13 residues. As DNA, the CDR3 is TGTGCCAGCAGTTCTGGAGGGGTCTATGGCTACACCTTC. Translating it yields CASSSGGVYGYTF.

V gene TRBV6-5 combines with J gene TRBJ2-7; D is ambiguous. The V gene lost 0 bases and the J gene lost 1 base, with 7 bases spanning the gap. CDR3 length: 14 amino acids. Germline V gives CDR1 MNHEY, CDR2 SVGAGI. This CDR3 reads CASSYSAQSYEQYF. CDR3 nucleotide sequence: TGTGCCAGCAGTTACTCGGCCCAGTCCTACGAGCAGTACTTC.